These 6 T cell receptor beta chains share one sample of origin, sequenced in a study of shared T cell receptors in the human thymus. Assay used: immunoSEQ multiplex PCR; TCRdb lists only in-frame clones, some missing. This sample has a few hundred thousand clones, with roughly 94% found just once. Sequencing input: thymocytes. The receptors come from a human donor.

The chain links TRBV25-1 to TRBJ2-7, with TRBD2 matching over 8 bases. There are 15 residues in the CDR3. V lost 6 bases, J lost 5 bases, and 12 bases stayed unmatched. CDR1 and CDR2 (germline): MGHDK, SYGVNS. The CDR3 region is CASSLLERETHEQYF. The CDR3 coding sequence is TGTGCCAGCAGCCTCCTCGAGCGGGAGACCCACGAGCAGTACTTC.

This clone was counted a single time. The chain recombines TRBV5-4 with TRBJ1-1; TRBD1 is a possible D gene (5 bases). The CDR3 has 15 residues. Germline V gene lookup returns CDR1 SGHNT and CDR2 YYREEE (reference sequence). Trimming removed 0 bases from V and 5 bases from J, with 14 bases in between. The CDR3 DNA sequence: TGTGCCAGCAGCTTGGTGGGGGGAGGGGAGACTGAAGCTTTCTTT. Translation: CASSLVGGGETEAFF.

V is TRBV2 and J is TRBJ1-5, with D tentatively TRBD1 (6 bases). The CDR3 length is 17 residues. V lost 7 bases to trimming and J lost 1 base, with 20 bases between them. Germline V lookup: CDR1 SNHLY, CDR2 FYNNEI. The CDR3 coding sequence is TGTGCCAGCATGGGGCAGGGGTCGAGGTTGAGCAATCAGCCCCAGCATTTT. This translates into CASMGQGSRLSNQPQHF.

This clone appeared a single time. The chain combines TRBV28 with TRBJ2-1, with no clear D. This CDR3 is built from 17 residues. Germline values: CDR1 MDHEN, CDR2 SYDVKM. V was clipped by 1 base and J by 2 bases, with 15 bases between them. The DNA of the CDR3 is TGTGCCAGCAGTTTATCTCTTCGATTAGCCACCTACAATGAGCAGTTCTTC. Translation gives CASSLSLRLATYNEQFF.

The rearrangement links TRBV4-2 to TRBJ2-2; perhaps TRBD2 as D (5 bases). Per germline, CDR1 LGHNA and CDR2 YNFKEQ. The ends were cut back, 2 bases at V and 0 bases at J, with 10 bases in the middle. There are 16 residues in the CDR3. CDR3 sequence: CASSQSARANTGELFF. In DNA form, the CDR3 reads TGTGCCAGCAGCCAATCGGCGAGGGCGAACACCGGGGAGCTGTTTTTT.

CDR3 DNA: TGTGCCACCAGCCCCCGGTCTCGCCCAGAACAGCCCCAGCATTTT. Translating gives CATSPRSRPEQPQHF. V and J are TRBV15 and TRBJ1-5, with D hard to call. Germline CDR1 reads LNHNV; CDR2 reads YYDKDF (reference sequence). The CDR3 has 15 residues. V was trimmed by 5 bases and J by 7 bases, leaving 18 bases between them.